This TCR beta chain was observed in a study of Ad26.COV2.S vaccination and SARS-CoV-2 variants. As concerns this clone: Its antigen is not identified.

Broader study findings: Placebo recipients had lower spike-specific TCR breadth than vaccine recipients.

The CDR3 length is 15 residues. Germline V gene data show CDR1 as LGHNA and CDR2 as YNFKEQ. Trimming took 1 base from V and 4 from J, leaving 14 bases between them. Sequencing was performed with immunoSEQ multiplex PCR; in TCRdb, only in-frame clones are kept and a portion is missing. The data hold a few hundred thousand clones, with around nine tenths observed a single time. Treatment: approximately 18 received Ad26.COV2.S at low or high dose, single or two shots; roughly 5 received placebo; per-sample allocation not given. Day 63 following the first vaccine or placebo injection was when the samples were taken.

The clonotype comes from a person between 18 and 65 years old who received the Ad26.COV2.S COVID-19 vaccine or a placebo. The sequences come from peripheral blood, collected in a trial of Ad26.COV2.S vaccine versus placebo. The chain carries TRBV4-2 and TRBJ2-7; perhaps TRBD2 as D (5 bases). CDR3 coding DNA: TGTGCCAGCAGCCAAGGGGGAGAGGGTGGGTACGAGCAGTACTTC. It yields the protein CASSQGGEGGYEQYF.